This T cell receptor (beta chain) was recovered during a study of T cells expressing NK-cell markers. Broader study findings: Several donors showed these clonotypes also leading the CD3+CD56-NKG2C+ fraction.

The CDR3 length is 14 residues. Germline-derived CDR1 and CDR2 are LGHNA and YNFKEQ. Of note for this clonotype: Its antigen is as yet unknown.

TCRdb re-called the 5' RACE reads, yielding one record per CDR3 amino acid sequence without DNA. The table for this sample gives around 100,000 distinct CDR3 sequences. The sequenced sample was blood T cells: a sorted CD56 or NKG2C T cell subset, CD4+ or CD8+ T cells, or bulk PBMC T cells (not recorded which). This receptor was identified in a woman between 18 and 75 years old in good health. This chain uses TRBV4-2 with TRBJ2-5; as DNA is missing, the TRBD2 call by TCRdb cannot be tested. CDR3 region: CASSQGDSQETQYF.